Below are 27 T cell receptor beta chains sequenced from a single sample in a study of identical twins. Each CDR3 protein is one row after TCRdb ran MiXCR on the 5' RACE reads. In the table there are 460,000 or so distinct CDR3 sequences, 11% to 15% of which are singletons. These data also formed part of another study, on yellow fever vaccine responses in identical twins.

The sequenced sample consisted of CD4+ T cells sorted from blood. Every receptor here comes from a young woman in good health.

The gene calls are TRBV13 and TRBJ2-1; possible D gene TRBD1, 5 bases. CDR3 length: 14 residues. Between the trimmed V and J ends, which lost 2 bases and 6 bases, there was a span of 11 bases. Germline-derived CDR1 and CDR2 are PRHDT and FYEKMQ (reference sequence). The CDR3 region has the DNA TGTGCCAGCAGCTTATCCACCCAGGGCAATGAGCAGTTCTTC. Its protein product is CASSLSTQGNEQFF.

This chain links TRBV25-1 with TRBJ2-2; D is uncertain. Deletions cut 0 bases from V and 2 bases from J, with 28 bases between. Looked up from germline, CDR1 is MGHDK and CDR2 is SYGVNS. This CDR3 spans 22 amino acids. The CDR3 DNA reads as TGTGCCAGCAGTGAATATTATTTCGCGTACCCCCCCGGCGCAGAAAACACCGGGGAGCTGTTTTTT. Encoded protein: CASSEYYFAYPPGAENTGELFF.

CDR3 nucleotide sequence: TGTGCCAGCAGCTTAGGGCGGAAACAAGAGACCCAGTACTTC. Translated: CASSLGRKQETQYF. The V gene is TRBV7-2, the J gene TRBJ2-5; no reliable D call. Per germline, CDR1 SGHTA and CDR2 FQGNSA. V shed 1 base and J shed 2 bases, with 8 bases lying between them. The CDR3 has 14 residues.

CDR3: CASSSGTTGAFYEQYF. The CDR3 nucleotides are TGTGCCAGCAGTTCCGGGACCACAGGGGCCTTCTACGAGCAGTACTTC. The V gene is TRBV6-2 or TRBV6-3, the J gene TRBJ2-7, with 7 bases lining up with TRBD1. Germline-derived CDR1 and CDR2 are MNHEY and SVGEGT. The V and J ends lost 4 bases and 3 bases, in that order; junction bases with no gene match: 12. The CDR3 totals 16 residues.

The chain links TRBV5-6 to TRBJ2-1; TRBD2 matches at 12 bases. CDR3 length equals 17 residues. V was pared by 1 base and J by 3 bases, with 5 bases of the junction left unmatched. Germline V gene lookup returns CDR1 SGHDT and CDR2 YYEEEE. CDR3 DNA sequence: TGTGCCAGCAGCTTGTTCCTAGCGGGGGGGTACTACAATGAGCAGTTCTTC. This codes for CASSLFLAGGYYNEQFF. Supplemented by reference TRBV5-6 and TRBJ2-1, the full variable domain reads DAGVTQSPTHLIKTRGQQVTLRCSPKSGHDTVSWYQQALGQGPQFIFQYYEEEERQRGNFPDRFSGHQFPNYSSELNVNALLLGDSALYLCASSLFLAGGYYNEQFFGPGTRLTVL.

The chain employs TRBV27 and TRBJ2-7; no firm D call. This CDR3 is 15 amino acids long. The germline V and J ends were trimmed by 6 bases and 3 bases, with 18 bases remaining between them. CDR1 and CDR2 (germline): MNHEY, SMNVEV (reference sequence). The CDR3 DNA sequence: TGTGCCAGCAGGCGTACAAACCAGGTAGACTACGAGCAGTACTTC. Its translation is CASRRTNQVDYEQYF.

CDR3 protein: CASSPTNEQFF. The CDR3 nucleotides are TGTGCCAGCTCACCCACCAATGAGCAGTTCTTC. This rearrangement joins TRBV18 to TRBJ2-1; D gene uncertain. The CDR3 covers 11 residues. Germline V lookup: CDR1 KGHSH, CDR2 LQKENI. V was pared by 3 bases and J by 6 bases, with 3 bases between.

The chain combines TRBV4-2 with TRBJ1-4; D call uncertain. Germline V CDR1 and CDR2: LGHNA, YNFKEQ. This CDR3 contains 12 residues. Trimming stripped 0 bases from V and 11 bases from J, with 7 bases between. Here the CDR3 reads CASSQDLDKLFF. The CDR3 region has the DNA TGTGCCAGCAGCCAAGACCTCGATAAACTGTTTTTT.

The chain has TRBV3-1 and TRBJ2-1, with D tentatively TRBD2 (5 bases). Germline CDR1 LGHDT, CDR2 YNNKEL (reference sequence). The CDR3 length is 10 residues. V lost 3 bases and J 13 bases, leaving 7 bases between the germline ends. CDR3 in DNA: TGTGCCAGCAGCCACAGCGGACAGTTCTTC. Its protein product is CASSHSGQFF.

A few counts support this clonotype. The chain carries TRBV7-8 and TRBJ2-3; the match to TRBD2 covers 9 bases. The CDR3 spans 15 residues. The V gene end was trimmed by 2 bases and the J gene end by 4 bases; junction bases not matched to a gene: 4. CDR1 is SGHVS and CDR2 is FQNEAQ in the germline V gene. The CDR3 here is CASSLRGGGADTQYF. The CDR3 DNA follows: TGTGCCAGCAGCTTAAGGGGCGGGGGGGCAGATACGCAGTATTTT.

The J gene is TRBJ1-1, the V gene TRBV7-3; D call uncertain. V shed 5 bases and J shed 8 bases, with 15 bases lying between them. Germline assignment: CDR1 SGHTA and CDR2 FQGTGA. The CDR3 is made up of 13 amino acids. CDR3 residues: CASSLRPLVEAFF. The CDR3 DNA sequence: TGTGCCAGCAGCCTCCGGCCCTTGGTGGAAGCTTTCTTT.

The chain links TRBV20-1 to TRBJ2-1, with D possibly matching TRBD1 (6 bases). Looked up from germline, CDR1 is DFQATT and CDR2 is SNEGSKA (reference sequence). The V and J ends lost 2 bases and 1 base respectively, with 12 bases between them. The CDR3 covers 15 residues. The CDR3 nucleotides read TGCAGTGCTAGACCGGCAGGGGTGTCCTACAATGAGCAGTTCTTC. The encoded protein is CSARPAGVSYNEQFF.

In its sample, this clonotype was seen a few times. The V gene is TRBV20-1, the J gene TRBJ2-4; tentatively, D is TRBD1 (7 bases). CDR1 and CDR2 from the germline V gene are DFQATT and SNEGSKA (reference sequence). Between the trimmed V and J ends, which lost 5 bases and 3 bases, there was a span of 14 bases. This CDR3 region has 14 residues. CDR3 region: CSAPTGTVKNIQYF. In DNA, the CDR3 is TGCAGTGCTCCGACAGGGACTGTCAAAAACATTCAGTACTTC.

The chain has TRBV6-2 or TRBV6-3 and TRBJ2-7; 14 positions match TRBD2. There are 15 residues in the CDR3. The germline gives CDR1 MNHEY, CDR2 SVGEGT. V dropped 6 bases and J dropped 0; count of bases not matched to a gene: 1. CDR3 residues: CASRGLAGASYEQYF. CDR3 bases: TGTGCCAGCAGGGGACTAGCGGGAGCCTCCTACGAGCAGTACTTC.

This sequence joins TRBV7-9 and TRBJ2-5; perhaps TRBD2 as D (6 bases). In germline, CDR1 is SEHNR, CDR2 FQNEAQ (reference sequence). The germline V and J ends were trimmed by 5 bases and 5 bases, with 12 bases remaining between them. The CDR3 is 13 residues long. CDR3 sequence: CASSGGVWETQYF. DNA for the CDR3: TGTGCCAGCAGCGGAGGGGTCTGGGAGACCCAGTACTTC.

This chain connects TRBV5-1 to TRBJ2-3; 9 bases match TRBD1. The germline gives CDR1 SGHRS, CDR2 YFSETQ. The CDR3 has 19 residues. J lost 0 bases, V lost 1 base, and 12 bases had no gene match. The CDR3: CASSLSGQGTPSSTDTQYF. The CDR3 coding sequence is TGCGCCAGCAGCTTGTCGGGACAGGGAACACCCTCGAGCACAGATACGCAGTATTTT.

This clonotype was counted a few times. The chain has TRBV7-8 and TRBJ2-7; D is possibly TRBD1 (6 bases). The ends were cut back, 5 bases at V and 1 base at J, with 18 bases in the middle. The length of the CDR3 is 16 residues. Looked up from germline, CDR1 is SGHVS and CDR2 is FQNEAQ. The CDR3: CASSTPKTGLSYEQYF. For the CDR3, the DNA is TGTGCCAGCAGCACCCCCAAAACAGGGTTATCCTACGAGCAGTACTTC.

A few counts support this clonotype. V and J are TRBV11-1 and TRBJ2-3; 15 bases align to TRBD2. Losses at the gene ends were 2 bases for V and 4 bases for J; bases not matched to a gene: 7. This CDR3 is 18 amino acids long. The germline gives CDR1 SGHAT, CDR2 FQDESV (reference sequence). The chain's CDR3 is CASSLWGTSGGTSDTQYF. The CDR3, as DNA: TGTGCCAGCAGCTTATGGGGGACTAGCGGGGGGACTTCAGATACGCAGTATTTT.

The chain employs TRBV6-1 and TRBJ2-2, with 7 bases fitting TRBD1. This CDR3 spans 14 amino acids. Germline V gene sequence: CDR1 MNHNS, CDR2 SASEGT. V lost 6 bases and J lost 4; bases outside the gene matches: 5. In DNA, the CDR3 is TGTGCCAGCAGACCACAGGGGACCACCGGGGAGCTGTTTTTT. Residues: CASRPQGTTGELFF.

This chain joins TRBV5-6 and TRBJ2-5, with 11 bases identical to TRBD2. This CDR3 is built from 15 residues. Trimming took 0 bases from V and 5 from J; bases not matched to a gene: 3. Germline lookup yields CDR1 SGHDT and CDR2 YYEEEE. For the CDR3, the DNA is TGTGCCAGCAGCTTGGGCCCTAGCGGGGGGGAGACCCAGTACTTC. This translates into CASSLGPSGGETQYF. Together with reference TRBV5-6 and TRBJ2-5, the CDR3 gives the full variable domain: DAGVTQSPTHLIKTRGQQVTLRCSPKSGHDTVSWYQQALGQGPQFIFQYYEEEERQRGNFPDRFSGHQFPNYSSELNVNALLLGDSALYLCASSLGPSGGETQYFGPGTRLLVL.

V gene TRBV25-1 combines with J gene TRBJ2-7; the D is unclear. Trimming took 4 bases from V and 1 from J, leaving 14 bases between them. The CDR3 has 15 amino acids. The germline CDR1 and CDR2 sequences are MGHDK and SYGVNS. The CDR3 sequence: CASSGFWVGSYEQYF. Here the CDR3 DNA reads TGTGCCAGCAGTGGTTTTTGGGTGGGGTCCTACGAGCAGTACTTC.

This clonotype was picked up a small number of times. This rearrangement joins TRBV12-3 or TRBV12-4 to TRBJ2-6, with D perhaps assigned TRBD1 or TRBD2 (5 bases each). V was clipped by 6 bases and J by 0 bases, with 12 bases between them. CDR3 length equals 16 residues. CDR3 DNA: TGTGCCAGCAGGCCGGGGCGGAGCTCTGGGGCCAACGTCCTGACTTTC. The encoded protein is CASRPGRSSGANVLTF.

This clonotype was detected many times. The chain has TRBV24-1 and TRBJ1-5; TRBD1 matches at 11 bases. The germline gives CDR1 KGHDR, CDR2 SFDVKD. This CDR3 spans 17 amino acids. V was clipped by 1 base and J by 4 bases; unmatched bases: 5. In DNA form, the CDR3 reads TGTGCCACCAGTGATTTATTGGGACAGGGGGGAAATCAGCCCCAGCATTTT. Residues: CATSDLLGQGGNQPQHF.

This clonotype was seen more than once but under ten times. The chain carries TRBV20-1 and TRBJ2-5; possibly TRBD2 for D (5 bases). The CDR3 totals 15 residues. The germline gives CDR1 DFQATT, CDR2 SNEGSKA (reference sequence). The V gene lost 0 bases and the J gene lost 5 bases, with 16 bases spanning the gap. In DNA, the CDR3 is TGCAGTGCTAGAGATTATCGGGGTTCAGCGGAGACCCAGTACTTC. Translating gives CSARDYRGSAETQYF.

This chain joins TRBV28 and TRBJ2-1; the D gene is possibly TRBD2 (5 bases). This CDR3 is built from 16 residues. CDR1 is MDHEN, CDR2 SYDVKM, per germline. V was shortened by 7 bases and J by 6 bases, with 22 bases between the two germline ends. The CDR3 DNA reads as TGTGCCAGCACGTCTGAGGCGGGTCTCACCTTCAATGAGCAGTTCTTC. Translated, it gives CASTSEAGLTFNEQFF.

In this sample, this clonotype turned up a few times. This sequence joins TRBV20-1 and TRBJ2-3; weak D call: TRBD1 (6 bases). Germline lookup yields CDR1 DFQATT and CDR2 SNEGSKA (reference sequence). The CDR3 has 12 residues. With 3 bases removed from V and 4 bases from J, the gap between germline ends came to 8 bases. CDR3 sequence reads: CSARDSPDTQYF. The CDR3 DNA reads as TGCAGTGCTAGGGACAGTCCAGATACGCAGTATTTT.

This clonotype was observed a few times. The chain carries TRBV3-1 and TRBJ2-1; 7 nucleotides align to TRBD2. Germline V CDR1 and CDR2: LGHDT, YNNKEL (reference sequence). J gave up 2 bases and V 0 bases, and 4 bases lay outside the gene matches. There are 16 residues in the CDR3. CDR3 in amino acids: CASSQDAGLAYNEQFF. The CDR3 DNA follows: TGTGCCAGCAGCCAAGATGCCGGACTAGCCTACAATGAGCAGTTCTTC.